The 17 T cell receptor beta chains presented below share a single source sample, sequenced in a study of shared clonotypes between healthy human individuals. Data came from immunoSEQ multiplex PCR; TCRdb stores just in-frame clones and leaves some out. The repertoire holds roughly 2.1 million clones, roughly 91% seen once, with 1.5% to 2% in the top ten. Cells designated naive CD8 were CD45RO-negative and were positively selected for CCR7, with terminally differentiated effector memory CD45RA+ cells excluded. The specimen was naive CD8+ T cells from PBMCs. Every receptor here comes from a young man in good health. Some clones in this sample may be carry-over from other donors' samples.

V and J are TRBV5-4 and TRBJ1-5; TRBD1 might be the D (5 bases). Germline CDR1 and CDR2: SGHNT and YYREEE (reference sequence). Trimming took 2 bases from V and 5 from J, leaving 14 bases between them. The CDR3 runs 15 residues. Here the CDR3 DNA reads TGTGCCAGCAGCTTATGGGGGGACCCCTATCAGCCCCAGCATTTT. Its translation is CASSLWGDPYQPQHF.

This chain links TRBV9 with TRBJ2-7; D could derive from TRBD1 or TRBD2 (6 bases each). The V gene lost 0 bases and the J gene lost 5 bases, with 18 bases spanning the gap. This CDR3 contains 16 residues. In germline, CDR1 is SGDLS, CDR2 YYNGEE. CDR3 in DNA: TGTGCCAGCAGCGTAGCTGAGGGGGGCAGGTCCAACGAGCAGTACTTC. The encoded protein is CASSVAEGGRSNEQYF.

The chain combines TRBV28 with TRBJ2-7, with 7 bases aligning to TRBD1. The germline V gene encodes CDR1 MDHEN and CDR2 SYDVKM. Germline trimming cut 5 bases from V and 0 bases from J; bases unmatched to any gene: 10. The CDR3 length is 16 residues. CDR3 DNA: TGTGCCAGCAGTACACGGGACAGCCCAAGCTCCTACGAGCAGTACTTC. Translating gives CASSTRDSPSSYEQYF.

This clone is a singleton in its sample. The chain combines TRBV7-2 with TRBJ2-3; the match to TRBD2 covers 11 bases. This CDR3 comprises 18 residues. The germline CDR1 and CDR2 sequences are SGHTA and FQGNSA. Trimming removed 1 base from V and 2 bases from J; junction bases left unmatched: 8. The chain's CDR3 is CASSLVVGGLAATDTQYF. Here the CDR3 DNA reads TGTGCCAGCAGCTTAGTCGTGGGGGGACTAGCGGCCACAGATACGCAGTATTTT. Full variable domain (outside the CDR3, taken from reference TRBV7-2 and TRBJ2-3): GAGVSQSPSNKVTEKGKDVELRCDPISGHTALYWYRQSLGQGLEFLIYFQGNSAPDKSGLPSDRFSAERTGGSVSTLTIQRTQQEDSAVYLCASSLVVGGLAATDTQYFGPGTRLTVL.

The gene calls are TRBV2 and TRBJ2-7; TRBD2 agrees at 7 bases. Germline V CDR1 and CDR2: SNHLY, FYNNEI. The CDR3 runs 13 residues. The V gene end was trimmed by 6 bases and the J gene end by 7 bases; junction bases not matched to a gene: 9. CDR3 loop: CASSGGRMDEQYF. In nucleotides, the CDR3 is TGTGCCAGCAGCGGCGGGAGAATGGATGAGCAGTACTTC. Looking up the rest from reference TRBV2 and TRBJ2-7 gives the full variable domain: EPEVTQTPSHQVTQMGQEVILRCVPISNHLYFYWYRQILGQKVEFLVSFYNNEISEKSEIFDDQFSVERPDGSNFTLKIRSTKLEDSAMYFCASSGGRMDEQYFGPGTRLTVT.

The V call is TRBV10-2, the J call TRBJ2-5; 7 bases map to TRBD2. V gave up 8 bases and J gave up 5 bases; unmatched junction bases: 2. The CDR3 contains 11 residues. Looked up from germline, CDR1 is WSHSY and CDR2 is SAAADI. This chain's CDR3 is CASLGGETQYF. The CDR3 nucleotides are TGCGCCAGCTTGGGGGGGGAGACCCAGTACTTC.

This clone showed up just once. The chain carries TRBV28 and TRBJ1-2; 9 bases are a match to TRBD1. Trimming at V came to 6 bases and at J to 4 bases, leaving 9 bases not matched to a gene. The CDR3 contains 15 residues. The germline V gene encodes CDR1 MDHEN and CDR2 SYDVKM. CDR3: CASSPWGQGGYGYTF. CDR3 sequence (DNA): TGTGCCAGCAGCCCTTGGGGACAGGGAGGCTATGGCTACACCTTC.

This chain links TRBV9 with TRBJ2-5, with a possible D match to TRBD1 (7 bases). Germline values: CDR1 SGDLS, CDR2 YYNGEE. The CDR3 has 15 residues. V lost 4 bases and J lost 5, with 18 bases in between. In nucleotides, the CDR3 is TGTGCCAGCAGCAGGGAGGCCGACAGGGCGGAGACCCAGTACTTC. Encoded protein: CASSREADRAETQYF.

The chain uses TRBV5-1 and TRBJ2-2; D remains ambiguous. This CDR3 is 16 amino acids long. Germline CDR1 and CDR2: SGHRS and YFSETQ. V was clipped by 4 bases and J by 6 bases, with 19 bases between them. Here the CDR3 DNA reads TGCGCCAGCAGCCCGACAAATGGGGAAAACGCCGGGGAGCTGTTTTTT. Translated: CASSPTNGENAGELFF.

The chain couples TRBV2 to TRBJ2-1; D unclear. The CDR3 contains 11 residues. Trimming shortened V by 6 bases and J by 8 bases, and 8 bases separated the two germline ends. Germline lookup yields CDR1 SNHLY and CDR2 FYNNEI. CDR3 residues: CASRSGHEQFF. The CDR3 DNA reads as TGTGCCAGCAGAAGTGGACATGAGCAGTTCTTC.

CDR3 in DNA: TGTGCCGGCGGTACCGGGACAGGGATTGAGGATGAGCAGTTCTTC. The encoded protein is CAGGTGTGIEDEQFF. This chain connects TRBV28 to TRBJ2-1; 9 positions match TRBD1. V dropped 11 bases and J dropped 8; count of bases not matched to a gene: 16. The CDR3 loop spans 15 amino acids. From germline, CDR1 is MDHEN and CDR2 SYDVKM. Complete variable domain (other parts from reference TRBV28 and TRBJ2-1): DVKVTQSSRYLVKRTGEKVFLECVQDMDHENMFWYRQDPGLGLRLIYFSYDVKMKEKGDIPEGYSVSREKKERFSLILESASTNQTSMYLCAGGTGTGIEDEQFFGPGTRLTVL.

This chain joins TRBV29-1 and TRBJ2-7, with 7 positions matching TRBD1. Germline trimming cut 1 base from V and 7 bases from J; bases unmatched to any gene: 10. This CDR3 spans 14 amino acids. Germline V CDR1 and CDR2: SQVTM, ANQGSEA. The CDR3 sequence: CSVEAGQQLGEQYF. DNA for the CDR3: TGCAGCGTTGAAGCGGGACAGCAATTGGGAGAGCAGTACTTC.

About this clone itself: One junction end disagrees with the germline gene, perhaps due to a read error. V gene TRBV6-4 combines with J gene TRBJ1-1; D unresolved. CDR1 MRHNA and CDR2 SNTAGT come from the germline V gene. The CDR3 consists of 12 residues. In DNA, the CDR3 is TGTGCCAGCAGTGACTCGAGGGCCTCGTGGGCCTTT. Encoded protein: CASSDSRASWAF.

CDR3 nucleotides: TGCGCCAGCAGTCCGGGTCTCCTAGCCGAGGACACTGAAGCTTTCTTT. Amino acids: CASSPGLLAEDTEAFF. The rearrangement joins TRBV5-1 to TRBJ1-1, with D hard to call. This CDR3 has 16 amino acids. V was cut by 5 bases and J by 3 bases, with 20 bases left in between. Germline CDR1 is SGHRS and CDR2 is YFSETQ.

About this clone itself: Other DNA sequences within the sample encode an identical CDR3. The chain uses TRBV7-9 and TRBJ2-7; D ambiguous. CDR3 length: 12 residues. V lost 4 bases and J 2 bases, leaving 6 bases between the germline ends. Per germline, CDR1 SEHNR and CDR2 FQNEAQ (reference sequence). In DNA, the CDR3 is TGTGCCAGCAGCTCAGCAACCTACGAGCAGTACTTC. Protein: CASSSATYEQYF.

The CDR3 DNA follows: TGTGCCAGCAGCCGAGGAGGAATTGGGCAAAGCAATCAGCCCCAGCATTTT. Residues: CASSRGGIGQSNQPQHF. The chain combines TRBV4-2 with TRBJ1-5; D is unresolved. Germline V CDR1 and CDR2: LGHNA, YNFKEQ. The CDR3 covers 17 residues. V gave up 4 bases and J gave up 1 base, with 17 bases separating them.

The chain has TRBV19 and TRBJ2-7; D is ambiguous. The germline V gene has CDR1 LNHDA and CDR2 SQIVND (reference sequence). The ends were cut back, 1 base at V and 2 bases at J, with 12 bases in the middle. The CDR3 is 15 amino acids. This chain's CDR3 is CASSIVGRATYEQYF. For the CDR3, the DNA is TGTGCCAGTAGTATAGTTGGCCGGGCGACCTACGAGCAGTACTTC.